The present TCR beta chain was sequenced within a study of T cells in Graves' hyperthyroidism and ophthalmopathy. Overall study results and limits: Ophthalmopathy got predicted by the model a median approximately 6.4 months before its onset.

The investigators amplified TCR beta CDR3 regions from RNA transcripts. With the HTBI primer set, the TCR CDR3 went through a first round of RT-PCR. TCRdb reprocessed the multiplex PCR reads via MiXCR and lists one record per CDR3 protein. The sample consists of under 450,000 distinct CDR3 sequences, 17% of them appearing once. Any patient presenting with uncontrolled infection, other autoimmune disease, pregnancy or lactation was left out. Used for diagnoses were clinical symptoms, serum thyroxine and TRAb, thyroid ultrasound and orbital computed tomography. Details on this clonotype: Its antigen is unknown.

What was sequenced was blood. The receptor comes from a woman aged 30 to 39 with Graves' hyperthyroidism that later progressed to Graves' ophthalmopathy.

Written as DNA, the CDR3 is TGTGCCAGCACATGGTGGAAAACAGGGCCCGCGAACACCGGGGAGCTGTTTTTT. It is translated as CASTWWKTGPANTGELFF. V is TRBV2 and J is TRBJ2-2, with D maybe TRBD1 (6 bases). Germline CDR1 and CDR2: SNHLY and FYNNEI. The CDR3 spans 18 residues. The germline V and J ends were trimmed by 7 bases and 0 bases, with 21 bases remaining between them.